These 16 T cell receptor beta chains came from one sample sequenced in a study of beta chain features in type 1 diabetes. The entirety of the isolated RNA underwent reverse transcription, so expressed TCRB transcripts were sequenced. Method: immunoSEQ multiplex PCR; TCRdb's copy keeps in-frame clones and lacks some. This sample yields hundreds of thousands of clones, of which over 9.5% are seen a single time; approximately 0.05% belongs to the top ten. Sequenced: naive CD4+ T cells from blood. The receptors shown here come from a woman aged 18 to 35 in good health.

The V gene is TRBV5-4, the J gene TRBJ1-6; D is unclear. CDR1 is SGHNT and CDR2 is YYREEE in the germline V gene (reference sequence). The CDR3 has 14 residues. V was clipped by 0 bases and J by 8 bases, with 9 bases between them. The CDR3 reads CASSLGVSDSPLHF. CDR3 DNA: TGTGCCAGCAGCTTGGGGGTTTCGGATTCACCCCTCCACTTT.

This clone was picked up many times. V is TRBV29-1 and J is TRBJ1-4; D is perhaps TRBD1 (5 bases). CDR3 length: 13 amino acids. The V end lost 4 bases, the J end lost 7 bases, and 13 bases lay between the germline ends. The germline CDR1 and CDR2 sequences are SQVTM and ANQGSEA. Here the CDR3 DNA reads TGCAGCGTTGGAGGGCAGGGTGGTGAAAAACTGTTTTTT. Translated, it gives CSVGGQGGEKLFF. Together with reference TRBV29-1 and TRBJ1-4, the CDR3 gives the full variable domain: SAVISQKPSRDICQRGTSLTIQCQVDSQVTMMFWYRQQPGQSLTLIATANQGSEATYESGFVIDKFPISRPNLTFSTLTVSNMSPEDSSIYLCSVGGQGGEKLFFGSGTQLSVL.

This rearrangement joins TRBV30 to TRBJ1-2; possibly TRBD1 for D (5 bases). The CDR3 runs to 11 residues. Per germline, CDR1 GTSNPN and CDR2 SVGIG (reference sequence). Trimming removed 2 bases at V and 8 bases at J, with 9 bases between. The CDR3 nucleotides are TGTGCCTGGAGTTTGGGGCGGGGCTACACCTTC. Encoded protein: CAWSLGRGYTF.

The V and J genes are TRBV7-2 and TRBJ2-3; 12 bases line up with TRBD2. In germline, CDR1 is SGHTA, CDR2 FQGNSA. The ends lost 6 bases at V and 5 bases at J; junction bases unmatched: 0. The CDR3 length is 13 residues. CDR3 loop: CASRLAGGDTQYF. The CDR3 DNA sequence: TGTGCCAGCAGACTAGCGGGGGGAGATACGCAGTATTTT.

This clone turned up a few times. This sequence joins TRBV10-3 and TRBJ2-1, with 8 bases aligning to TRBD2. CDR1 and CDR2 from the germline V gene are ENHRY and SYGVKD. The V and J ends lost 0 bases and 6 bases, in that order; junction bases with no gene match: 4. The CDR3 has 15 amino acids. CDR3 residues: CAISESSGRGNEQFF. The CDR3, as DNA: TGTGCCATCAGTGAGTCAAGCGGGAGAGGCAATGAGCAGTTCTTC.

This clone has just a few counts. The chain couples TRBV4-3 to TRBJ2-1, with 13 nucleotides matching TRBD2. Losses at the gene ends were 0 bases for V and 5 bases for J; bases not matched to a gene: 4. Germline V CDR1 and CDR2: LGHNA, YSLEER. CDR3 length: 17 amino acids. The CDR3 bases are TGCGCCAGCAGCCAAGAGCCGGGACTAGCGGGGAACAATGAGCAGTTCTTC. This codes for CASSQEPGLAGNNEQFF.

This clone appeared once. The chain joins TRBV29-1 to TRBJ2-3, with TRBD1 identical over 9 bases. V lost 5 bases, J lost 2 bases, and 5 bases stayed unmatched. Looked up from germline, CDR1 is SQVTM and CDR2 is ANQGSEA. The CDR3 has 14 amino acids. The CDR3 DNA reads TGCAGCGTTCGACAGGGGGGGCTCACAGATACGCAGTATTTT. Protein: CSVRQGGLTDTQYF.

The chain combines TRBV7-2 with TRBJ1-1; no definite D call. This CDR3 comprises 16 residues. V lost 6 bases, J lost 1 base, and 18 bases lay in between. CDR1 and CDR2 (germline): SGHTA, FQGNSA. The CDR3 here is CASSIWSLGGNTEAFF. In nucleotides, the CDR3 is TGTGCCAGCAGTATATGGTCCCTCGGTGGGAACACTGAAGCTTTCTTT.

CDR3 sequence: CASSTRHSMNEAFF. In nucleotides, the CDR3 is TGCGCCAGCAGCACCCGACATTCGATGAATGAAGCTTTCTTT. The V call is TRBV4-1, the J call TRBJ1-1; no firm D call. This CDR3 region has 14 residues. V dropped 5 bases and J dropped 7 bases, with 17 bases sitting between them. CDR1 is MGHRA, CDR2 YSYEKL, per germline.

This clone was seen only a few times. The V gene is TRBV11-2, the J gene TRBJ2-3, with D tentatively TRBD1 (6 bases). Germline V CDR1 and CDR2: SGHAT, FQNNGV. The CDR3 is 12 amino acids. V dropped 5 bases and J dropped 6 bases, with 9 bases sitting between them. The CDR3: CASSPDRDTQYF. DNA for the CDR3: TGTGCCAGCAGCCCTGACAGGGATACGCAGTATTTT.

This clone appeared a few times. The CDR3 spells CASSSRDNVAKNIQYF. In DNA, the CDR3 is TGTGCCAGCAGTTCGAGAGACAACGTAGCCAAAAACATTCAGTACTTC. The rearrangement links TRBV28 to TRBJ2-4, with D hard to call. The CDR3 consists of 16 residues. Germline CDR1 is MDHEN and CDR2 is SYDVKM. Trimming stripped 4 bases from V and 0 bases from J, with 13 bases between.

CDR3 nucleotide sequence: TGTGCCAGCAGCCGAGCGGGGGGAGCCTACGAGCAGTACGTC. Its protein product is CASSRAGGAYEQYV. The chain has TRBV7-9 and TRBJ2-7; 9 bases agree with TRBD2. Germline V gene lookup returns CDR1 SEHNR and CDR2 FQNEAQ (reference sequence). The CDR3 has 14 residues. With V trimmed by 5 bases and J by 2 bases, 4 bases remained unmatched.

This chain connects TRBV9 to TRBJ2-1, with 9 bases aligning to TRBD1. J lost 6 bases, V lost 3 bases, and 19 bases had no gene match. The CDR3 spans 19 residues. CDR1 and CDR2 (germline): SGDLS, YYNGEE. CDR3 sequence (DNA): TGTGCCAGCAGCGCCAGAACATCTTCGTCCGGGACAGGGTTCAATGAGCAGTTCTTC. It encodes CASSARTSSSGTGFNEQFF.

V usage is TRBV5-6 and J usage is TRBJ2-7; the D gene is possibly TRBD1 (6 bases). Germline values: CDR1 SGHDT, CDR2 YYEEEE. The CDR3 spans 16 residues. The V and J ends lost 4 bases and 3 bases respectively, with 20 bases between them. CDR3 protein: CASSPYRGDRLYEQYV. As DNA, the CDR3 is TGTGCCAGCAGCCCTTACCGGGGAGACAGGCTCTACGAGCAGTACGTC.

The genes are TRBV7-2 and TRBJ2-3; D is unresolved. The CDR3 covers 15 residues. Trimming stripped 3 bases from V and 0 bases from J, with 10 bases between. Germline V lookup: CDR1 SGHTA, CDR2 FQGNSA. Here the CDR3 DNA reads TGTGCCAGCAGCTTTCAGACCTCTAGCACAGATACGCAGTATTTT. Encoded protein: CASSFQTSSTDTQYF.

This clone was seen more than once but under ten times. Other DNA sequences from this sample encode an identical CDR3 as well. The genes are TRBV29-1 and TRBJ2-1; D gene unclear. Trimming took 4 bases from V and 3 from J, leaving 7 bases between them. The CDR3 contains 12 residues. Per the germline V gene, CDR1 is SQVTM and CDR2 is ANQGSEA. CDR3 amino acids: CSVVAVYNEQFF. The CDR3 nucleotides read TGCAGCGTTGTGGCAGTCTACAATGAGCAGTTCTTC.